The clone carrying this TCR beta chain was seen more than once but under ten times. Antigen specificity is unknown. This sample is drawn from a study of cytomegalovirus exposure and HLA in healthy donors. Study-level findings and limits: The study reported that TCR beta sequences accurately predicted HLA-A and HLA-B alleles in most subjects.

Both 60 Vbeta primers and 13 Jbeta primers went into the PCR. The table came from immunoSEQ multiplex PCR; TCRdb's copy has only in-frame clones and leaves some out. Altogether 190,000 or so clones are present, around 83% being singletons, with the ten largest covering over 1.5%. The source is a man aged 50 to 60 in good health and CMV-seronegative. The sample was PBMCs.

Written as DNA, the CDR3 is TGTGCCAGCACCTCTTATGGGGGCGGGAACACTGAAGCTTTCTTT. The encoded protein is CASTSYGGGNTEAFF. The chain has TRBV9 and TRBJ1-1; D possibly corresponds to TRBD1 (6 bases). The germline V and J ends were trimmed by 6 bases and 1 base, with 16 bases remaining between them. The CDR3 extends over 15 amino acids. Germline loops: CDR1 SGDLS, CDR2 YYNGEE.